This TCR beta chain was found in a study of OX40 agonist ivuxolimab in advanced cancers. General study results and limits: Among the nonresponders, some also had low normalized T-cell clonal expansion. The investigators did not determine what antigen specificity the expanded peripheral T cells had.

Using immunoSEQ multiplex PCR, the repertoire was profiled, and TCRdb retains in-frame clones only, with some absent. The sample carries 100,000 to 150,000 clones, just under 95% recorded once. V lost 3 bases to trimming and J lost 5 bases, with 14 bases between them. Germline V gene data show CDR1 as SGHAT and CDR2 as FQNNGV. CDR3 size: 15 residues. About this clone: Its antigen is not known.

The sample was CD4+ or CD8+ T cells sorted from blood, taken in a trial of the OX40 agonist ivuxolimab. The receptor was derived from an adult with an advanced solid tumor such as melanoma, head and neck, liver or kidney cancer. The rearrangement links TRBV11-2 to TRBJ2-1; TRBD2 might be the D (6 bases). In DNA, the CDR3 is TGTGCCAGCAGCTTCTCCGGGACTGCCGACAATGAGCAGTTCTTC. It translates to CASSFSGTADNEQFF.